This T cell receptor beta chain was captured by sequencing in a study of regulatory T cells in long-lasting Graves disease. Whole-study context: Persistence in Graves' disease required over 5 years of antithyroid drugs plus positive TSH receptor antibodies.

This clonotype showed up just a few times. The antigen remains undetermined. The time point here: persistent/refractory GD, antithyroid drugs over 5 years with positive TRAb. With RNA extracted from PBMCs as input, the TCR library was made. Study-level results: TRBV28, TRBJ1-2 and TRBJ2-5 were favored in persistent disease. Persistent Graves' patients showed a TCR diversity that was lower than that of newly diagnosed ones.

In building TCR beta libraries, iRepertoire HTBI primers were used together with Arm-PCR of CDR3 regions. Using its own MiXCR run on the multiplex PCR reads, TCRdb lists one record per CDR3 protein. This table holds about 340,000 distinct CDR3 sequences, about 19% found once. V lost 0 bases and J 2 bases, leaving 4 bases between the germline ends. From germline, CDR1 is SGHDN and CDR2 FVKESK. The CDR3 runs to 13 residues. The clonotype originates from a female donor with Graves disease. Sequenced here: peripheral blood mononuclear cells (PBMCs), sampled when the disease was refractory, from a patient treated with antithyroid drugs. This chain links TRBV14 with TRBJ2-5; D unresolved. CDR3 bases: TGTGCCAGCAGCCAAGAACGGCAAGAGACCCAGTACTTC. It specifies CASSQERQETQYF.